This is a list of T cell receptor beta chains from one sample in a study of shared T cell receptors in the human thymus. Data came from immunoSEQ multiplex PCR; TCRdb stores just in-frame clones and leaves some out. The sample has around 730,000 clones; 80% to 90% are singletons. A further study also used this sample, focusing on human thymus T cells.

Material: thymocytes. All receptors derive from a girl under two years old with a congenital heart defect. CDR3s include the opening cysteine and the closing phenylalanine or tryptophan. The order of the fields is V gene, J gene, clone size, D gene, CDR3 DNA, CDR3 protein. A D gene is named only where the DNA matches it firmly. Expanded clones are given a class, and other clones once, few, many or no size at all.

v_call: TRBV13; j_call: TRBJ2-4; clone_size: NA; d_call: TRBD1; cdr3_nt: TGTGCCAGCAGCCGCCGGACAGGGAAGAATACGTTAGCCAAAAACATTCAGTACTTC; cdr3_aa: CASSRRTGKNTLAKNIQYF
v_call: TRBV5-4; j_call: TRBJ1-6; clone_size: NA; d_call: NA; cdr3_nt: TGTGCCAGCAGCCACGCCGAATACAGGGTCAGTAATTCACCCCTCCACTTT; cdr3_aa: CASSHAEYRVSNSPLHF
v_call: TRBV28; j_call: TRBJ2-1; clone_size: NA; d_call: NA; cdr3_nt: TGTGCCAGCAGTCAAACCTACAATGAGCAGTTCTTC; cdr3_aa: CASSQTYNEQFF
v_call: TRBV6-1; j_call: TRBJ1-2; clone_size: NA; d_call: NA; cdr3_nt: TGTGCCAGCAGTGGACAGGAGAGGTATGGCTACACCTTC; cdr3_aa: CASSGQERYGYTF
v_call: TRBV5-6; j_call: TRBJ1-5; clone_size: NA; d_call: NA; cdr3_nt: TGTGCCAGCAGCGCGGGACCTCCCATGAGGTCAAATCAGCCCCAGCATTTT; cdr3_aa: CASSAGPPMRSNQPQHF
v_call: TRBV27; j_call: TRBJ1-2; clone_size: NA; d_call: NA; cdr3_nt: TGTGCCAGCAGTCCAAGACAGACTAACTATGGCTACACCTTC; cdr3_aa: CASSPRQTNYGYTF
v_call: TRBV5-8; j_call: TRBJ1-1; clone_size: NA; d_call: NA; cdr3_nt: TGTGCCAGCAGCTTGGCGCAGGGTTCGAATATGAACACTGAAGCTTTCTTT; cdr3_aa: CASSLAQGSNMNTEAFF
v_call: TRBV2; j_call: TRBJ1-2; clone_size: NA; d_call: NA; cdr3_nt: TGTGCCAGCATTCCTGAGGTGAACAGGTTTTATGGCTACACCTTC; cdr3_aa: CASIPEVNRFYGYTF
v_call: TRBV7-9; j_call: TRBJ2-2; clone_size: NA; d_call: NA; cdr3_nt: TGTGCCAGCAGCTCACCCCCTACCGGGGGGCCCGGCACCGGGGAGCTGTTTTTT; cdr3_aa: CASSSPPTGGPGTGELFF
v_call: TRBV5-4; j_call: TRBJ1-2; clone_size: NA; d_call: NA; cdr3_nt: TGTGCCAGCAGCTTGGGATGGCAGGGAGGAGGCTATGGCTACACCTTC; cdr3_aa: CASSLGWQGGGYGYTF
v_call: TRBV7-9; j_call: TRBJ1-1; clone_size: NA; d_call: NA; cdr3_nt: TGTGCCAGCAGCTCCGGGCGGGGGGAAGCTTTCTTT; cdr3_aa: CASSSGRGEAFF
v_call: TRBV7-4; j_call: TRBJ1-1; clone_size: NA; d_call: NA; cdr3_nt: TGTGCCAGCAGCTTAGCGGGAGGGGTAGTGAACACTGAAGCTTTCTTT; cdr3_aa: CASSLAGGVVNTEAFF
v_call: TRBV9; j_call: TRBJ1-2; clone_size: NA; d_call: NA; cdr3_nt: TGTGCCAGCAGCGTAGGACGGGTTAACTATGGCTACACCTTC; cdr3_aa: CASSVGRVNYGYTF
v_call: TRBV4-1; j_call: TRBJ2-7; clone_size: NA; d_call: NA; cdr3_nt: TGCGCCAGCAGCCAAGATGGGTGGGCCAGGGGCTACGAGCAGTACTTC; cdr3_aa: CASSQDGWARGYEQYF
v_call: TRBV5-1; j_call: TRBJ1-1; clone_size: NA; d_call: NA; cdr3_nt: TGCGCCAGCATCGGCCCAGGGGTAAACACTGAAGCTTTCTTT; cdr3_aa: CASIGPGVNTEAFF
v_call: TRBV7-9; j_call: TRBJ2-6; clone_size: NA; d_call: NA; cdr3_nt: TGTGCCAGCAGCTCCTCCAGGCCCTCTGGGGCCAACGTCCTGACTTTC; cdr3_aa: CASSSSRPSGANVLTF
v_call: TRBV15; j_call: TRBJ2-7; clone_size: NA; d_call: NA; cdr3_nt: TGTGCCACCAGCAACATGTCGGGGGAAGGGCCCTACGAGCAGTACTTC; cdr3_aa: CATSNMSGEGPYEQYF
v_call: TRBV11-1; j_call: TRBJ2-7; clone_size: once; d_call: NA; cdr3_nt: TGTGCCAGCAGCTTAGGACAGCCCTGGAGCTCCTACGAGCAGTACTTC; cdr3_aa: CASSLGQPWSSYEQYF
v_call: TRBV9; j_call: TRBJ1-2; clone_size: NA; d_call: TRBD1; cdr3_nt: TGTGCCAGCAGCCCCCCCTCGGGGAAACCTCAGACAGGGGAGATAGGTGGCTACACCTTC; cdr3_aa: CASSPPSGKPQTGEIGGYTF
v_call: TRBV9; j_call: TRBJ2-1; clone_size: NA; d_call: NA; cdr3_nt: TGTGCCAGCAGCGCCTCCACAGACAGGAGTACCCGGGAACACAATGAGCAGTTCTTC; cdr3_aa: CASSASTDRSTREHNEQFF
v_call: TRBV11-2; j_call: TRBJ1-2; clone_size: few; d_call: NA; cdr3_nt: TGTGCCAGCACCTCGGCGCGGATAGGCGCCGAGGGCTATGGCTACACCTTC; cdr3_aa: CASTSARIGAEGYGYTF
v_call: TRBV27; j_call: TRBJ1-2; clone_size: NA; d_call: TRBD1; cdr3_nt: TGTGCCAGCGGTTACATCGTGGCAGGGGGCGTGAGCTATGGCTACACCTTC; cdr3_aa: CASGYIVAGGVSYGYTF
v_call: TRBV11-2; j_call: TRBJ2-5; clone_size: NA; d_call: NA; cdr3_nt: TGTGCCAGCAGCTTTGAAACTAGTAGAGAGACCCAGTACTTC; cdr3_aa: CASSFETSRETQYF
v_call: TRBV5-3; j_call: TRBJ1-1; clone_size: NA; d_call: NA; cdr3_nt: TGTGCCAGAAGCTTGGCGGCCCGGGACACTGAAGCTTTCTTT; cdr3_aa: CARSLAARDTEAFF
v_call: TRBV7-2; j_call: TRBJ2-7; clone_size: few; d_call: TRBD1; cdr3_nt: TGTGCCAGCAGCTCACCAGGGGGCAGGGTTTACGAGCAGTACTTC; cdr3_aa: CASSSPGGRVYEQYF
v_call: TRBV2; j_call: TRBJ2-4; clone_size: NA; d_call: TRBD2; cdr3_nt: TGTGCCAGCGACACTCCTCGGGAGGATCTAGCCAAAAACATTCAGTACTTC; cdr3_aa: CASDTPREDLAKNIQYF
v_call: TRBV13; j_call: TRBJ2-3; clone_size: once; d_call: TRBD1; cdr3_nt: TGTGCCAGCAGACGGGGACAGGCACACACTTACACAGATACGCAGTATTTT; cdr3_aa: CASRRGQAHTYTDTQYF
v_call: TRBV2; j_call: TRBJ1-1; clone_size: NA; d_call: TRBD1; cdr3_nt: TGTGCCAGCAGTGGACTTCAGGGGGGCTACACTGAAGCTTTCTTT; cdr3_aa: CASSGLQGGYTEAFF
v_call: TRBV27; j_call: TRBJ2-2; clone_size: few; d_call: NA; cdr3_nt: TGTGCCAGCAGTCCGGTAGCGCTTGCGAACACCGGGGAGCTGTTTTTT; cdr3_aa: CASSPVALANTGELFF
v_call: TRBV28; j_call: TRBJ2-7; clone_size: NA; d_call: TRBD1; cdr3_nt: TGTGCCAGCAGCCTACCACAGGGGAAGCATCCGGGCGAGCAGTACTTC; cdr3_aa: CASSLPQGKHPGEQYF
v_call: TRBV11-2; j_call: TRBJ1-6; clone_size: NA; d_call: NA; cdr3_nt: TGTGCCAGCAGCTTCAGTGATTCACCCCTCCACTTT; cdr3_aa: CASSFSDSPLHF
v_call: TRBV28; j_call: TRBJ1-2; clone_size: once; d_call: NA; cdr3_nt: TGTGCCAGCAGTCCAAGGCGGCACTATGGCTACACCTTC; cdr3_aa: CASSPRRHYGYTF
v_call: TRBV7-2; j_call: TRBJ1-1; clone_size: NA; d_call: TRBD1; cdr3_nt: TGTGCCAGCAGCCCCGGGGGCATAAAGGGGGCCAACAACACTGAAGCTTTCTTT; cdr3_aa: CASSPGGIKGANNTEAFF
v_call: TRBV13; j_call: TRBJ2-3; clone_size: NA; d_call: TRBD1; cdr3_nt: TGTGCCAGCAGCTCTAGGACAGGGGTTGAGCAGTATTTT; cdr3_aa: CASSSRTGVEQYF
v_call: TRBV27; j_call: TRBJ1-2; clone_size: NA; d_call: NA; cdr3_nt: TGTGCCAGCAGTTTTACTCAGGGCAACGACTATGGCTACACCTTC; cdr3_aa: CASSFTQGNDYGYTF
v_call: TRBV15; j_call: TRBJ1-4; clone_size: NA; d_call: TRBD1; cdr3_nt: TGTGCCACCAGCAGACGACTAATCACAGGGGTTGCTAATGAAAAACTGTTTTTT; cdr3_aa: CATSRRLITGVANEKLFF
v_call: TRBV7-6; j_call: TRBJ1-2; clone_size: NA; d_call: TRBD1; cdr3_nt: TGTGCCAGCAGCCCCGGGACAGCCTCAAACTATGGCTACACCTTC; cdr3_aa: CASSPGTASNYGYTF
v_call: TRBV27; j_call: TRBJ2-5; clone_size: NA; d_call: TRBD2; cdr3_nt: TGTGCCAGCGCAGCGGGGCTAGCGGGGGGGGGCCAGTACTTC; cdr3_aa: CASAAGLAGGGQYF
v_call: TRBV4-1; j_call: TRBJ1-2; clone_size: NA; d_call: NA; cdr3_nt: TGCGCCAGCAGCCAAGAGGGAGGGTTCGGGGGCTACACCTTC; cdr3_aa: CASSQEGGFGGYTF
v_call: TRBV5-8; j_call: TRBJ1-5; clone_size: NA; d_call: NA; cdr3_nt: TGTGCCAGCAGCTTCCCGAGGCCCCGGAGGCGGTTGAGCAATCAGCCCCAGCATTTT; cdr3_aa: CASSFPRPRRRLSNQPQHF
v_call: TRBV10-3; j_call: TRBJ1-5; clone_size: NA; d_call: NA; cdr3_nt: TGTGCCATCAGTGAAGAGTTAGGGGTTACGAGCAATCAGCCCCAGCATTTT; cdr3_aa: CAISEELGVTSNQPQHF
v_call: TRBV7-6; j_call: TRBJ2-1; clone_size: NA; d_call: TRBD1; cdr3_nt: TGTGCCAGCAGCTTCAGGGACAGCCCAAGCTATGAGCAGTTCTTC; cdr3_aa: CASSFRDSPSYEQFF
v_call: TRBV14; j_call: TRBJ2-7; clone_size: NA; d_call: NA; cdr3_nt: TGTGCCAGCAGCCAGGCATACTACGAGCAGTACTTC; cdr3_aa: CASSQAYYEQYF
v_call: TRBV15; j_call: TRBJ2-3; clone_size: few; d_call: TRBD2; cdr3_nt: TGTGCCACCAGCAGAGAAACGAATCCTAGCGGGGGCTGGGATACGCAGTATTTT; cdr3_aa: CATSRETNPSGGWDTQYF
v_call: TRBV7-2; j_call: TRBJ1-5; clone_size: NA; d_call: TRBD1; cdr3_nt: TGTGCCAGCAGCCCACTAACAGGGGCTTGGAGGGGTCAGCCCCAGCATTTT; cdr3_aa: CASSPLTGAWRGQPQHF
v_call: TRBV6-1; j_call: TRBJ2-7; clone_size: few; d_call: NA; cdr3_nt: TGTGCCAGCTTCTTCGGACAGCAACCCTACGAGCAGTACTTC; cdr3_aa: CASFFGQQPYEQYF
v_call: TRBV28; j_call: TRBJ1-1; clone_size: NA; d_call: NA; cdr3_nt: TGTGCCAGCACCGGCACTGAAGCTTTCTTT; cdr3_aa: CASTGTEAFF
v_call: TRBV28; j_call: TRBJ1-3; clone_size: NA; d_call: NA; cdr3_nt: TGTGCCACTCGATGGAGCTCTGGAAACACCATATATTTT; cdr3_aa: CATRWSSGNTIYF
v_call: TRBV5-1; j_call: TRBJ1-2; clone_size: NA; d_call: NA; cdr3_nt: TGCGCCAGCAGTCGACAGGACGATGGCTACACCTTC; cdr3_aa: CASSRQDDGYTF
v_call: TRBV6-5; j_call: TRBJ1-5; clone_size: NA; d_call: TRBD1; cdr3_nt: TGTGCCAGCAGCTGGACAGGGGGGAAAAATCAGCCCCAGCATTTT; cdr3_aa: CASSWTGGKNQPQHF
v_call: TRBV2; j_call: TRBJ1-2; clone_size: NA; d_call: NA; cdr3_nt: TGTGCCAGCAGTGAAGGGCACGTGTATGGCTACACCTTC; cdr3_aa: CASSEGHVYGYTF
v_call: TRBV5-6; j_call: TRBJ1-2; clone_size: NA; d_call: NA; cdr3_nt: TGTGCCAGCACCCGGGGAGGTCTCTATGGCTACACCTTC; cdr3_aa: CASTRGGLYGYTF
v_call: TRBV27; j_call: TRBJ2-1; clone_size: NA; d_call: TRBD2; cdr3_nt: TGTGCCAGCAGTTTCGTCGAGCGACTAGCGGGGGCTTTGAATGAGCAGTTCTTC; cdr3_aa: CASSFVERLAGALNEQFF
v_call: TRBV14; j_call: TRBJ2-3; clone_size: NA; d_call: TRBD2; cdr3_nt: TGTGCCAGCAGCCGAATAAGCGGGGAAACAGATACGCAGTATTTT; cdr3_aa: CASSRISGETDTQYF